This T cell receptor beta chain was recovered during a study of blood T cells in healthy people across ages. Study results and limitations: Relative to aged donors, long-lived donors carried more naive CD4+ cells and displayed higher diversity. Measured against age, TCR beta diversity per million T cells decreased in a roughly linear manner.

There are a few counts of this clonotype. Its antigen is currently unknown. The use of a sample-barcoded 5' primer and a J-beta primer mix characterized a second PCR of roughly 6 to 11 cycles. One entry per CDR3 protein results from TCRdb running MiXCR on the 5' RACE reads. This sample yields approximately 1.5 million distinct CDR3 sequences, of which roughly 32% are seen a single time; about 10% belongs to the top ten. Germline assignment: CDR1 SNHLY and CDR2 FYNNEI. The CDR3 runs to 14 residues. V was pared by 10 bases and J by 5 bases, with 17 bases between. The sequenced sample was blood. The chain combines TRBV2 with TRBJ2-2, with D possibly TRBD2 on 6 matching bases. The receptor was derived from a young woman in good health. The chain's CDR3 is CAIRSGGDTGELFF. The CDR3, as DNA: TGTGCCATCCGTTCTGGAGGGGATACCGGGGAGCTGTTTTTT.